Presented here are 11 T cell receptor beta chains from one specimen sequenced in a study of glioma-infiltrating T cells (dated by TCRdb to the mid-2010s). This sample was sequenced with an Illumina MiSeq. The iRepertoire nested amplicon-rescue multiplex PCR (arm-PCR) platform was used to amplify TCR alpha and beta CDR3 regions from RNA. TCRdb's own reprocessing of the public reads used fastp at Q25 and MiXCR and kept productive beta chains. Under each unique CDR3 protein, matching rows form one entry showing the most common genes and DNA. The sample has 95,000 to 110,000 distinct CDR3 sequences on record, around 30% of them singletons. 44% of the sample lies in the top ten. The material sequenced was glioma tissue, nonneoplastic brain tissue, or PBMCs (not recorded which). These receptors all stem from a human donor with low-grade glioma or glioblastoma, undergoing nonglioma brain surgery, or in good health (not recorded which).

This clonotype was counted many times. The J gene is TRBJ1-3, the V gene TRBV20-1, with 7 bases fitting TRBD1. The germline V gene has CDR1 DFQATT and CDR2 SNEGSKA (reference sequence). The V segment lost 5 bases and the J segment 3 bases; nucleotides outside the gene matches: 13. The CDR3 is 16 residues long. The chain's CDR3 is CSAPGTASTSGNTIYF. For the CDR3, the DNA is TGCAGTGCTCCGGGGACAGCTAGCACTAGTGGAAACACCATATATTTT.

The chain uses TRBV7-2 and TRBJ2-3; no definite D call. The CDR3 is made up of 15 amino acids. The germline gives CDR1 SGHTA, CDR2 FQGNSA. Trimming removed 5 bases from V and 4 bases from J, with 16 bases in between. The CDR3 coding sequence is TGTGCCAGCAGCCCAAGTGTGGGCGCCGCAGATACGCAGTATTTT. Translated: CASSPSVGAADTQYF.

Only a few counts were recorded for this clonotype. A read error may account for a junction end that differs from germline. This chain connects TRBV7-6 to TRBJ1-1; no definite D call. Per the germline V gene, CDR1 is SGHVS and CDR2 is FNYEAQ. This CDR3 spans 13 amino acids. The CDR3 DNA reads TGTGCCAGCAGGTCCCAAGCGAACACTGAAGCTTCCTTT. Amino acid sequence: CASRSQANTEASF.

To note about this clonotype: A single base separates this from a much larger clone, so it may be a read error. The chain employs TRBV7-2 and TRBJ1-1, with TRBD1 identical over 9 bases. With V trimmed by 4 bases and J by 4 bases, 4 bases remained unmatched. Germline lookup yields CDR1 SGHTA and CDR2 FQGNSA. This CDR3 contains 14 residues. The CDR3 bases are TGTGCCAGCAGCTCTACAGGGGGCCTCACTGAAGCTTTCTTT. Residues: CASSSTGGLTEAFF.

The chain couples TRBV5-1 to TRBJ1-4; TRBD1 agrees at 9 bases. Trimming cost V 6 bases and J 5 bases; bases outside gene matches: 5. This CDR3 comprises 14 residues. Per the germline V gene, CDR1 is SGHRS and CDR2 is YFSETQ. The CDR3 coding sequence is TGCGCCAGCACCCGCGGGACAGGGAATGAAAAACTGTTTTTT. Its translation: CASTRGTGNEKLFF.

This clonotype was recorded many times. The chain links TRBV10-3 to TRBJ1-1; tentative D call: TRBD1 (5 bases). Per the germline V gene, CDR1 is ENHRY and CDR2 is SYGVKD. The V gene lost 4 bases and the J gene lost 1 base, with 7 bases spanning the gap. There are 13 residues in the CDR3. The CDR3 nucleotides read TGTGCCATCAGTGTCCAGGGGAACACTGAAGCTTTCTTT. This gives the protein CAISVQGNTEAFF.

This clonotype was counted at least ten times. The V call is TRBV6-1, the J call TRBJ1-2; D is possibly TRBD1 (6 bases). Looked up from germline, CDR1 is MNHNS and CDR2 is SASEGT. Trimming took off 7 bases at V and 7 bases at J, with 16 bases between the two ends. This CDR3 comprises 13 residues. DNA for the CDR3: TGTGCCAGCACCCCTACAGGGACCCCTGGCTACACCTTC. This codes for CASTPTGTPGYTF.

Comments on this clonotype: A clone one base away is much larger, so this may be a read error. The V gene is TRBV20-1, the J gene TRBJ1-5, with D maybe TRBD1 (6 bases). V lost 6 bases and J lost 2, with 17 bases in between. The V gene's germline CDR1 is DFQATT and CDR2 SNEGSKA (reference sequence). This CDR3 has 15 amino acids. The CDR3 spells CSAKGGGPGNQPQHF. The CDR3 DNA follows: TGCAGTGCCAAAGGGGGGGGGCCTGGCAATCAGCCCCAGCATTTT.

The table lists this clonotype with many counts. The J gene is TRBJ2-7, the V gene TRBV4-3, with D perhaps TRBD1 (5 bases). The germline V gene has CDR1 LGHNA and CDR2 YSLEER. Trimming shortened V by 0 bases and J by 2 bases, and 17 bases separated the two germline ends. This CDR3 spans 17 amino acids. The chain's CDR3 is CASSQDQLRTRPYEQYF. CDR3 coding DNA: TGCGCCAGCAGCCAAGATCAATTGAGGACACGACCCTACGAGCAGTACTTC.

This clonotype occurred many times. J is TRBJ1-5 and V is TRBV12-3 or TRBV12-4, with D tentatively TRBD1 (5 bases). This CDR3 has 16 residues. Trimming removed 3 bases from V and 2 bases from J, with 14 bases in between. The CDR3 DNA sequence: TGTGCCAGCAGTTTCTCCGACTCGACAGGCAATCAGCCCCAGCATTTT. Translation: CASSFSDSTGNQPQHF.

The chain links TRBV20-1 to TRBJ2-7; no firm D call. CDR1 DFQATT and CDR2 SNEGSKA come from the germline V gene (reference sequence). V gave up 5 bases and J gave up 5 bases, with 16 bases separating them. The CDR3 is made up of 13 amino acids. CDR3 bases: TGCAGTGCTGTGGTCTTCGAAAGGAACGAGCAGTACTTC. Translating it yields CSAVVFERNEQYF.